These 27 T cell receptor beta chains originate from one sample sequenced in a study of blood T cell repertoires in COVID-19. Measured with immunoSEQ multiplex PCR; TCRdb has only the in-frame clones, and not every one. The sample holds around 180,000 clones, roughly 89% seen once. Source material: PBMCs or T cells enriched from blood (not recorded which). These receptor sequences come from a woman between 40 and 50 years old with acute COVID-19.

This chain uses TRBV24-1 with TRBJ1-5; TRBD1 might be the D (6 bases). V shed 9 bases and J shed 4 bases, with 12 bases lying between them. Germline CDR1 KGHDR, CDR2 SFDVKD. CDR3 length: 13 amino acids. CDR3 residues: CATQGTWNQPQHF. For the CDR3, the DNA is TGTGCCACCCAGGGGACCTGGAATCAGCCCCAGCATTTT.

This clone appeared a single time. The rearrangement links TRBV15 to TRBJ1-2, with 9 bases aligning to TRBD1. The V and J ends lost 1 base and 4 bases, in that order; junction bases with no gene match: 7. Germline V gene lookup returns CDR1 LNHNV and CDR2 YYDKDF (reference sequence). The CDR3 extends over 16 amino acids. This CDR3 reads CATSRGPGQGVYGYTF. DNA for the CDR3: TGTGCCACCAGCAGAGGGCCGGGACAGGGTGTCTATGGCTACACCTTC.

V is TRBV29-1 and J is TRBJ2-7; 7 bases align to TRBD1. Germline CDR1 and CDR2: SQVTM and ANQGSEA. V shed 7 bases, J shed 5 bases, and the junction held 8 bases outside the gene matches. The CDR3 is 12 residues long. The CDR3 sequence is CSGKDRADEQYF. CDR3 DNA sequence: TGCAGCGGGAAAGACAGGGCTGACGAGCAGTACTTC.

The rearrangement joins TRBV2 to TRBJ2-2, with TRBD2 matching over 8 bases. J was trimmed by 5 bases and V by 6 bases; bases with no gene match: 5. CDR1 and CDR2 from the germline V gene are SNHLY and FYNNEI. This CDR3 is built from 14 residues. CDR3 sequence: CASSKGGGTGELFF. DNA of the CDR3: TGTGCCAGCAGCAAAGGCGGGGGGACCGGGGAGCTGTTTTTT.

The chain uses TRBV28 and TRBJ1-5, with 7 bases lining up with TRBD1. Germline CDR1 MDHEN, CDR2 SYDVKM. The CDR3 contains 14 residues. The V and J ends lost 6 bases and 5 bases, in that order; junction bases with no gene match: 7. CDR3 nucleotide sequence: TGTGCCAGCAGGGTACAGGGGTACGATCAGCCCCAGCATTTT. Protein sequence: CASRVQGYDQPQHF. Full variable domain (missing parts from reference TRBV28 and TRBJ1-5): DVKVTQSSRYLVKRTGEKVFLECVQDMDHENMFWYRQDPGLGLRLIYFSYDVKMKEKGDIPEGYSVSREKKERFSLILESASTNQTSMYLCASRVQGYDQPQHFGDGTRLSIL.

The V gene is TRBV11-2, the J gene TRBJ2-1; 10 positions agree with TRBD2. CDR1 SGHAT and CDR2 FQNNGV come from the germline V gene. The V and J ends lost 5 bases and 7 bases, in that order; junction bases with no gene match: 8. CDR3 length: 15 residues. The CDR3 protein is CASSPLAGEGNEQFF. The CDR3 DNA reads TGTGCCAGCAGCCCTCTAGCGGGAGAGGGTAATGAGCAGTTCTTC.

The chain joins TRBV6-5 to TRBJ2-7; 7 bases are shared with TRBD1. Germline CDR1 and CDR2: MNHEY and SVGAGI. V dropped 7 bases and J dropped 3; count of bases not matched to a gene: 12. The CDR3 runs 15 residues. The CDR3 DNA follows: TGTGCCAGCACCCCTTCCGGGACAGCTGTCTACGAGCAGTACTTC. Its translation: CASTPSGTAVYEQYF.

The CDR3 region is CAWSNVQGVNSPLHF. CDR3 nucleotides: TGTGCCTGGAGCAACGTACAGGGTGTTAATTCACCCCTCCACTTT. V usage is TRBV30 and J usage is TRBJ1-6; TRBD1 might be the D (6 bases). The V end lost 3 bases, the J end lost 6 bases, and 15 bases lay between the germline ends. The CDR3 is made up of 15 amino acids. Looked up from germline, CDR1 is GTSNPN and CDR2 is SVGIG (reference sequence).

This clone was seen a handful of times. V usage is TRBV5-1 and J usage is TRBJ1-2, with TRBD1 matching 9 bases. V was pared by 4 bases and J by 0 bases, with 13 bases of the junction left unmatched. CDR1 is SGHRS and CDR2 is YFSETQ in the germline V gene. This CDR3 spans 18 amino acids. CDR3 nucleotides: TGCGCCAGCAGCCGGACAGGGGAACCAAATAGCCCTAACTATGGCTACACCTTC. Translation gives CASSRTGEPNSPNYGYTF.

The chain joins TRBV7-3 to TRBJ2-1; D gene unclear. This CDR3 spans 15 amino acids. In germline, CDR1 is SGHTA, CDR2 FQGTGA. V gave up 5 bases and J gave up 2 bases, with 13 bases separating them. CDR3 amino acids: CASSTTRSPYNEQFF. The CDR3 coding sequence is TGTGCCAGCAGCACAACTCGGAGCCCCTACAATGAGCAGTTCTTC.

This chain connects TRBV7-9 to TRBJ2-7; 13 bases line up with TRBD2. The junction had 3 bases not matched to a gene; V was cut back by 5 bases and J by 2 bases. This CDR3 contains 15 residues. Germline V gene data show CDR1 as SEHNR and CDR2 as FQNEAQ (reference sequence). CDR3 amino acids: CASSGLAGEAYEQYF. The CDR3 DNA reads TGTGCCAGCAGCGGACTAGCGGGAGAGGCCTACGAGCAGTACTTC.

The gene calls are TRBV7-9 and TRBJ2-1; possibly TRBD2 for D (6 bases). The V gene's germline CDR1 is SEHNR and CDR2 FQNEAQ (reference sequence). Trimming shortened V by 5 bases and J by 4 bases, and 9 bases separated the two germline ends. CDR3 length equals 13 residues. The CDR3 sequence is CASSRGIYNEQFF. CDR3 coding DNA: TGTGCCAGCAGCCGGGGGATTTACAATGAGCAGTTCTTC.

V usage is TRBV2 and J usage is TRBJ1-3, with 12 bases identical to TRBD1. Germline-derived CDR1 and CDR2 are SNHLY and FYNNEI. The CDR3 is 18 amino acids. Trimming removed 0 bases from V and 2 bases from J; junction bases left unmatched: 5. CDR3 bases: TGTGCCAGCAGTGAAGCGCGGGACAGGGGGCTTACTGGAAACACCATATATTTT. Translating gives CASSEARDRGLTGNTIYF.

This CDR3 reads CASSFPGLAGGHGEQYF. The CDR3 nucleotides are TGTGCCAGCAGCTTCCCGGGACTAGCGGGAGGGCATGGCGAGCAGTACTTC. The chain recombines TRBV7-2 with TRBJ2-7; TRBD2 matches 16 bases. This CDR3 has 17 residues. Germline CDR1 is SGHTA and CDR2 is FQGNSA. V was pared by 3 bases and J by 6 bases, with 8 bases of the junction left unmatched.

V is TRBV5-6 and J is TRBJ2-2; 7 bases map to TRBD1. The CDR3 sequence is 17 residues long. Germline loops: CDR1 SGHDT, CDR2 YYEEEE. V was pared by 1 base and J by 1 base, with 7 bases of the junction left unmatched. The CDR3 DNA sequence: TGTGCCAGCAGCTTGCCCACAGGGGCCAAGAACACCGGGGAGCTGTTTTTT. Protein product: CASSLPTGAKNTGELFF.

The CDR3 DNA sequence: TGTGCCAGCAGCGTACAACACAGGGGAGATACGCAGTATTTT. This translates into CASSVQHRGDTQYF. The chain employs TRBV9 and TRBJ2-3; TRBD1 agrees at 7 bases. The CDR3 is made up of 14 amino acids. J gave up 5 bases and V 1 base, and 4 bases lay outside the gene matches. In germline, CDR1 is SGDLS, CDR2 YYNGEE.

This chain connects TRBV13 to TRBJ2-3; D possibly corresponds to TRBD1 (6 bases). The germline V gene has CDR1 PRHDT and CDR2 FYEKMQ (reference sequence). CDR3 length: 14 amino acids. V dropped 5 bases and J dropped 6 bases, with 15 bases sitting between them. The CDR3 here is CASSAYRVLDTQYF. As DNA, the CDR3 is TGTGCCAGCAGCGCCTACAGGGTGTTGGATACGCAGTATTTT.

This clone has only one observation. The chain uses TRBV9 and TRBJ1-5; TRBD1 might be the D (5 bases). Germline loops: CDR1 SGDLS, CDR2 YYNGEE. V was trimmed by 3 bases and J by 6 bases, leaving 25 bases between them. The CDR3 covers 18 residues. The DNA for the CDR3 is TGTGCCAGCAGCGGGAGCCCCACAGGCGTACACCCCATTCAGCCCCAGCATTTT. Translating it yields CASSGSPTGVHPIQPQHF.

CDR3 region: CASSGTYNEQFF. CDR3 DNA sequence: TGTGCCAGCAGCGGGACCTACAATGAGCAGTTCTTC. This chain links TRBV25-1 with TRBJ2-1; a weak D match, TRBD2 (5 bases). Germline loops: CDR1 MGHDK, CDR2 SYGVNS. CDR3 length equals 12 residues. The ends were cut back, 6 bases at V and 2 bases at J, with 5 bases in the middle.

The rearrangement links TRBV6-5 to TRBJ1-6; D is ambiguous. Germline lookup yields CDR1 MNHEY and CDR2 SVGAGI. There are 15 residues in the CDR3. Trimming shortened V by 2 bases and J by 5 bases, and 10 bases separated the two germline ends. The CDR3 protein is CASSYLLADNSPLHF. CDR3 DNA: TGTGCCAGCAGTTACCTACTTGCCGATAATTCACCCCTCCACTTT.

This clone was detected once. The rearrangement uses TRBV9 and TRBJ1-1; 8 bases map to TRBD1. Germline-derived CDR1 and CDR2 are SGDLS and YYNGEE. Trimming removed 3 bases from V and 7 bases from J; junction bases left unmatched: 11. The CDR3 contains 15 residues. For the CDR3, the DNA is TGTGCCAGCAGCGCGGGGGACAGGCCCACTCATGAAGCTTTCTTT. It codes for CASSAGDRPTHEAFF. The entire variable domain, with the rest obtained from reference TRBV9 and TRBJ1-1, is as follows: DSGVTQTPKHLITATGQRVTLRCSPRSGDLSVYWYQQSLDQGLQFLIQYYNGEERAKGNILERFSAQQFPDLHSELNLSSLELGDSALYFCASSAGDRPTHEAFFGQGTRLTVV.

The CDR3 nucleotides are TGTGCCAGCAGCCGAGAGGGACAGGGGGATCAGCCCCAGCATTTT. Translating gives CASSREGQGDQPQHF. The V call is TRBV7-8, the J call TRBJ1-5, with 11 positions matching TRBD1. Germline CDR1 is SGHVS and CDR2 is FQNEAQ. CDR3 length equals 15 residues. Unmatched junction bases numbered 5, after V lost 5 bases and J lost 5 bases.

The CDR3 coding sequence is TGTGCCAGCAGTGGCACTAGCGGGGTTTACAATGAGCAGTTCTTC. The encoded protein is CASSGTSGVYNEQFF. The chain has TRBV25-1 and TRBJ2-1; TRBD2 matches 10 bases. The CDR3 covers 15 residues. V dropped 4 bases and J dropped 4; count of bases not matched to a gene: 4. CDR1 is MGHDK and CDR2 is SYGVNS in the germline V gene.

The chain has TRBV30 and TRBJ2-5, with D possibly being TRBD2 (6 bases). This CDR3 spans 11 amino acids. V lost 8 bases and J lost 6, with 13 bases in between. CDR1 GTSNPN and CDR2 SVGIG come from the germline V gene (reference sequence). CDR3 bases: TGTGCCCTGGGACTTAAACAGACCCAGTACTTC. Translated, it gives CALGLKQTQYF.

This clone was counted a single time. The CDR3 loop reads CASRQYTEAFF. The CDR3 DNA reads as TGTGCCAGCAGGCAGTACACTGAAGCTTTCTTT. The genes are TRBV5-8 and TRBJ1-1; D unclear. This CDR3 is 11 amino acids long. Germline V gene lookup returns CDR1 SGHTS and CDR2 YDEGEE. V lost 5 bases, J lost 3 bases, and 5 bases lay in between.

The V and J genes are TRBV7-9 and TRBJ1-4, with 9 bases that match TRBD1. The CDR3 loop spans 14 amino acids. V shed 5 bases and J 8 bases; nucleotides not matched to a gene: 6. Per the germline V gene, CDR1 is SEHNR and CDR2 is FQNEAQ (reference sequence). CDR3 DNA sequence: TGTGCCAGCAGCCGGGACAGGGCGTCCGAAAAACTGTTTTTT. Its protein is CASSRDRASEKLFF.

This rearrangement joins TRBV7-2 to TRBJ1-5; a weak D match, TRBD1 (6 bases). Germline CDR1 SGHTA, CDR2 FQGNSA. The ends were cut back, 5 bases at V and 5 bases at J, with 10 bases in the middle. The CDR3 covers 13 residues. The CDR3 sequence: CASSANRDQPQHF. The CDR3 DNA reads as TGTGCCAGCAGCGCAAACAGGGATCAGCCCCAGCATTTT.